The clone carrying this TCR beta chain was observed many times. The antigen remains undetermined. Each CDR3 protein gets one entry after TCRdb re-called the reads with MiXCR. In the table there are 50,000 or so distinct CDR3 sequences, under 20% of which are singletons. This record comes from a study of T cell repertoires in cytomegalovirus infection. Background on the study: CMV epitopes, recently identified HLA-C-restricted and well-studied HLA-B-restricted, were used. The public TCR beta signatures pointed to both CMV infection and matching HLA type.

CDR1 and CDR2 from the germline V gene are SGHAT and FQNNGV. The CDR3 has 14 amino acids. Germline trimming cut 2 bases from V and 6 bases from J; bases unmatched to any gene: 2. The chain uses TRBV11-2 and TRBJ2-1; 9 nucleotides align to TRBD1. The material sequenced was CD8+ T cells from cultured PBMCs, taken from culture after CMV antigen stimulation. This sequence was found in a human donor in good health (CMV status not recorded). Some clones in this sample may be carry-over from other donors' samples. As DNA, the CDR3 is TGTGCCAGCAGCTTACAGACAGGGGGCAATGAGCAGTTCTTC. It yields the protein CASSLQTGGNEQFF.